Shown below are 20 T cell receptor beta chains from a single sample sequenced in a study of Graves' ophthalmopathy and Graves' hyperthyroidism. RNA transcripts were the template, and TCR beta CDR3 regions were amplified from them. Second-round multiplex PCR came after a first-round RT-PCR that employed HTBI primers. MiXCR, applied by TCRdb to the multiplex PCR reads, yields one record per CDR3 protein. The sample holds some 750,000 distinct CDR3 sequences, 35% to 50% seen once. Material: peripheral blood. The receptors shown here come from an adult man with Graves' ophthalmopathy.

V usage is TRBV25-1 and J usage is TRBJ2-5; 8 bases line up with TRBD1. Germline loops: CDR1 MGHDK, CDR2 SYGVNS. This CDR3 comprises 15 residues. The trim removed 5 bases at V and 5 bases at J, leaving 10 bases unmatched. CDR3 sequence reads: CASSFIGQGRETQYF. The DNA for the CDR3 is TGTGCCAGCAGTTTTATAGGACAGGGACGCGAGACCCAGTACTTC.

This clonotype has at least ten counts. The chain employs TRBV25-1 and TRBJ2-7; 9 bases are shared with TRBD1. Germline values: CDR1 MGHDK, CDR2 SYGVNS. Unmatched junction bases numbered 7, after V lost 0 bases and J lost 4 bases. This CDR3 region has 16 residues. The CDR3 nucleotides are TGTGCCAGCAGTGAATATTCAGCACAGGGGGCTTACGAGCAGTACTTC. This translates into CASSEYSAQGAYEQYF.

This clonotype was recorded a few times. This chain connects TRBV20-1 to TRBJ2-7; 12 nucleotides line up with TRBD2. The V and J ends lost 0 bases and 6 bases, in that order; junction bases with no gene match: 6. CDR1 DFQATT and CDR2 SNEGSKA come from the germline V gene (reference sequence). The CDR3 extends over 15 amino acids. The CDR3 sequence is CSARDALAGGFEQYF. The CDR3 coding sequence is TGCAGTGCTAGAGATGCACTAGCGGGAGGTTTCGAGCAGTACTTC.

The rearrangement links TRBV7-9 to TRBJ1-2; D is ambiguous. V lost 5 bases, J lost 0 bases, and 13 bases lay in between. Per germline, CDR1 SEHNR and CDR2 FQNEAQ (reference sequence). CDR3 length: 15 residues. The CDR3 loop is CASSPPGFPNYGYTF. In DNA, the CDR3 is TGTGCCAGCAGCCCTCCTGGCTTCCCTAACTATGGCTACACCTTC.

This clonotype appeared many times. This chain links TRBV7-2 with TRBJ2-5; D may match TRBD1 or TRBD2 (5 bases each). CDR1 and CDR2 from the germline V gene are SGHTA and FQGNSA. The CDR3 covers 13 residues. Trimming stripped 0 bases from V and 5 bases from J, with 7 bases between. DNA of the CDR3: TGTGCCAGCAGCTTAGCCAGGGAGGAGACCCAGTACTTC. Translation gives CASSLAREETQYF.

The table lists this clonotype with a few counts. The V gene is TRBV2, the J gene TRBJ2-5; unclear D gene. The CDR3 length is 14 residues. V was cut by 6 bases and J by 5 bases, with 16 bases left in between. CDR1 SNHLY and CDR2 FYNNEI come from the germline V gene. The CDR3 loop is CASRPPAAPETQYF. In DNA form, the CDR3 reads TGTGCCAGCAGACCACCTGCGGCTCCCGAGACCCAGTACTTC.

This clonotype is medium-sized (0.01 to 0.1%) in the sample. The chain couples TRBV9 to TRBJ1-1; D not resolved. The CDR3 has 14 residues. CDR1 and CDR2 (germline): SGDLS, YYNGEE. Trimming removed 2 bases from V and 3 bases from J, with 11 bases in between. The CDR3, as DNA: TGTGCCAGCAGCGTCTCCGGTGGGGACACTGAAGCTTTCTTT. Its translation: CASSVSGGDTEAFF.

CDR3 bases: TGCAGTGCTAGAGATCCCCGGGACAGGGGAAATTACGAGCAGTACTTC. Its protein is CSARDPRDRGNYEQYF. The chain has TRBV20-1 and TRBJ2-7, with 10 nucleotides matching TRBD1. V lost 0 bases, J lost 4 bases, and 9 bases stayed unmatched. The CDR3 loop spans 16 amino acids. From germline, CDR1 is DFQATT and CDR2 SNEGSKA (reference sequence).

About this clonotype itself: A read error may produce the germline difference seen at one junction end. The genes are TRBV5-1 and TRBJ1-2, with D unresolved. Germline V gene sequence: CDR1 SGHRS, CDR2 YFSETQ. The CDR3 totals 15 residues. Here the CDR3 reads CASSLGGDMVYGYAF. As DNA, the CDR3 is TGCGCCAGCAGCTTGGGGGGAGACATGGTCTATGGCTACGCCTTC.

The table lists this clonotype with a few counts. V and J are TRBV7-2 and TRBJ2-7; 12 bases are shared with TRBD2. This CDR3 is built from 15 residues. After removal of 3 bases from V and 6 bases from J, the junction contained 6 bases not matched to a gene. The germline CDR1 and CDR2 sequences are SGHTA and FQGNSA. The CDR3 DNA follows: TGTGCCAGCAGCTTCCTAGCGGGAGGGCTCGGCGAGCAGTACTTC. It codes for CASSFLAGGLGEQYF.

This chain connects TRBV5-4 to TRBJ1-2, with D maybe TRBD1 (5 bases). The CDR3 spans 13 residues. The germline V gene has CDR1 SGHNT and CDR2 YYREEE (reference sequence). Trimming stripped 2 bases from V and 8 bases from J, with 13 bases between. The CDR3 reads CASSLIGEYGYTF. The CDR3 nucleotides read TGTGCCAGCAGCTTAATAGGGGAATACGGCTACACCTTC.

The chain links TRBV5-1 to TRBJ2-5, with 8 bases matching TRBD2. The CDR3 runs 15 residues. V was pared by 5 bases and J by 1 base, with 7 bases of the junction left unmatched. Germline values: CDR1 SGHRS, CDR2 YFSETQ. For the CDR3, the DNA is TGCGCCAGCAGGGGATCGCTAGCGGGCCAAGAGACCCAGTACTTC. As protein: CASRGSLAGQETQYF. Drawing the rest from reference TRBV5-1 and TRBJ2-5, the complete variable domain is KAGVTQTPRYLIKTRGQQVTLSCSPISGHRSVSWYQQTPGQGLQFLFEYFSETQRNKGNFPGRFSGRQFSNSRSEMNVSTLELGDSALYLCASRGSLAGQETQYFGPGTRLLVL.

The table lists this clonotype with many counts. This sequence joins TRBV20-1 and TRBJ1-6; a weak D match, TRBD1 (6 bases). Trimming stripped 6 bases from V and 7 bases from J, with 16 bases between. CDR1 and CDR2 (germline): DFQATT, SNEGSKA (reference sequence). This CDR3 is 14 amino acids long. The DNA of the CDR3 is TGCAGTGCCTCTAGGACACAGGGCAATTCACCCCTCCACTTT. Translated, it gives CSASRTQGNSPLHF.

The table lists this clonotype with a few counts. The CDR3 sequence is CASERTGDTEAFF. The DNA for the CDR3 is TGTGCCAGCGAAAGGACAGGGGACACTGAAGCTTTCTTT. The J gene is TRBJ1-1, the V gene TRBV6-1, with 9 nucleotides matching TRBD1. There are 13 residues in the CDR3. Germline V gives CDR1 MNHNS, CDR2 SASEGT. The V and J ends lost 8 bases and 3 bases, in that order; junction bases with no gene match: 4.

This clonotype was observed at least ten times. The chain joins TRBV7-8 to TRBJ1-2; TRBD1 agrees at 7 bases. The CDR3 spans 13 residues. With V trimmed by 5 bases and J by 8 bases, 8 bases remained unmatched. Germline CDR1 reads SGHVS; CDR2 reads FQNEAQ. The CDR3 is CASSPTGSEGYTF. In DNA, the CDR3 is TGTGCCAGCAGCCCGACAGGGTCGGAGGGCTACACCTTC.

This clonotype was counted at least ten times. The chain links TRBV15 to TRBJ2-7; D unclear. V gave up 0 bases and J gave up 7 bases, with 10 bases separating them. In germline, CDR1 is LNHNV, CDR2 YYDKDF (reference sequence). The CDR3 runs to 13 residues. The CDR3 protein is CATSRERVLEQYF. In DNA, the CDR3 is TGTGCCACCAGCAGAGAAAGGGTACTTGAGCAGTACTTC.

This clonotype was seen more than once but under ten times. The chain couples TRBV27 to TRBJ2-7, with D unresolved. V lost 4 bases and J lost 6, with 7 bases in between. Germline V lookup: CDR1 MNHEY, CDR2 SMNVEV (reference sequence). CDR3 length equals 11 residues. As DNA, the CDR3 is TGTGCCAGCAGTTCTATAGGCGAGCAGTACTTC. It yields the protein CASSSIGEQYF.

This clonotype was seen once. This chain joins TRBV29-1 and TRBJ2-1; a weak D match, TRBD2 (7 bases). The CDR3 contains 11 residues. Germline V gene lookup returns CDR1 SQVTM and CDR2 ANQGSEA. V was cut by 0 bases and J by 15 bases, with 12 bases left in between. This CDR3 is CSVEDGGPLFF. For the CDR3, the DNA is TGCAGCGTTGAAGACGGGGGGCCTCTGTTCTTC.

V usage is TRBV7-9 and J usage is TRBJ2-2; no definite D call. V lost 2 bases and J lost 6, with 13 bases in between. Germline V gives CDR1 SEHNR, CDR2 FQNEAQ (reference sequence). This CDR3 region has 15 residues. The CDR3 reads CASSLSIINAGELFF. The CDR3 bases are TGTGCCAGCAGCTTATCCATTATAAATGCCGGGGAGCTGTTTTTT.

The chain employs TRBV7-9 and TRBJ2-2; D not resolved. The V gene's germline CDR1 is SEHNR and CDR2 FQNEAQ (reference sequence). V lost 1 base to trimming and J lost 0 bases, with 9 bases between them. The CDR3 is 16 amino acids. The CDR3 is CASSLGYSTNTGELFF. DNA for the CDR3: TGTGCCAGCAGCTTAGGGTACTCAACGAACACCGGGGAGCTGTTTTTT.